This record looks at one T cell receptor (beta chain) sequence and its context. This sample was included in a study of blood T cell repertoires in COVID-19. Per the authors' pipeline: The authors estimated nucleated cell counts from reference gene primer amplification. Measured with immunoSEQ multiplex PCR; TCRdb has only the in-frame clones, and not every one. Clonal size and the V and J genes are those of that table, whereas D and trimming came from the DNA. Here the sample spans 250,000 to 300,000 clones, about nine tenths being singletons. The V end was cut by 5 bases, the J end by 3 bases, with 14 bases between. Looked up from germline, CDR1 is MDHEN and CDR2 is SYDVKM. CDR3 length: 15 residues. Researchers sorted participants into cohorts using their self-reported clinical history.

Material for sequencing was PBMCs or T cells enriched from blood (not recorded which). This receptor was taken from a man between 18 and 35 years old who had recovered from COVID-19. V is TRBV28 and J is TRBJ1-5; weak D call: TRBD1 (6 bases). This CDR3 is CASSLLSGDNQPQHF. The CDR3 DNA is TGTGCCAGCAGTCTCTTGTCAGGGGACAATCAGCCCCAGCATTTT.